The present entry profiles one T cell receptor (beta chain) with its context. The record originates from a study of early T cells in non-severe SARS-CoV-2 infection. Study at large: From unsorted whole blood, bulk RNA was sequenced, and the chains remained unpaired.

TCRdb re-called the 5' RACE reads with MiXCR, one entry per CDR3 protein. Of fewer than 90,000 distinct CDR3 sequences listed, 14% to 15% are singletons. Germline CDR1 KGHSH, CDR2 LQKENI. Trimming stripped 3 bases from V and 4 bases from J, with 13 bases between. CDR3 size: 14 residues. The TCR sequence derives from an adult who was a healthcare worker with PCR-confirmed SARS-CoV-2 infection or an uninfected control (not recorded which). Sequencing used whole blood. The J gene is TRBJ2-7, the V gene TRBV18; D gene unclear. The CDR3 DNA reads TGTGCCAGCTCACCGCCGGACGGATTTTACGAGCAGTACTTC. Translating it yields CASSPPDGFYEQYF.